This T cell receptor beta chain originates from a study of human T cells and chemical hapten exposure. Time point of the sample: patch test 2, 6 weeks after DPC sensitization. Treatment described: therapeutic diphenylcyclopropenone sensitization with weekly scalp DPC. Study findings and constraints: After DPC sensitization, TCRs above 1 in 1000 frequency showed no change.

TCRdb re-derived calls from the RACE reads in MiXCR, one entry per CDR3 protein. The sample holds roughly 84,000 distinct CDR3 sequences, more than 9% seen once. In germline, CDR1 is MNHNY, CDR2 SVGAGI (reference sequence). V lost 3 bases, J lost 3 bases, and 3 bases stayed unmatched. The CDR3 spans 14 residues. Ten or more counts support this clonotype. The antigen is not known. This clonotype was obtained from a woman in her forties or fifties with alopecia areata. Some clones in this sample may be carry-over from other donors' samples. The sample here was whole blood, taken in connection with sensitization to the hapten diphenylcyclopropenone (DPC). The J gene is TRBJ2-7, the V gene TRBV6-6; TRBD1 matches 9 bases. The CDR3 coding sequence is TGTGCCAGCAGTTATAGGACAGGGGTCTACGAGCAGTACTTC. This sequence encodes CASSYRTGVYEQYF.